This TCR beta chain was found in a study of blood T cell repertoires in COVID-19. The CDR3 contains 17 residues. Germline V gene sequence: CDR1 LGHNA, CDR2 YSLEER. Between the trimmed V and J ends, which lost 4 bases and 0 bases, there was a span of 16 bases. Measured with immunoSEQ multiplex PCR; TCRdb has only the in-frame clones, and not every one. The table lists approximately 150,000 clones, more than 70% of them singletons. The sequenced material came from peripheral blood. V and J are TRBV4-3 and TRBJ2-1, with TRBD2 as a possible D gene (6 bases). The clonotype was recovered from a woman between 65 and 79 years old who had recovered from COVID-19. The CDR3 sequence: CASSREAGPSSYNEQFF. The CDR3 DNA reads as TGCGCCAGCAGCCGGGAGGCGGGACCTAGCTCCTACAATGAGCAGTTCTTC.